This T cell receptor (beta chain) was documented in a study of beta chain features in type 1 diabetes (dated by TCRdb to about 2018). Concerning the study at large: Mean age, gender distribution, total cell number and subset yield did not differ between patients and healthy donors. Whereas all 30 or so donors provided naive and central memory subsets, regulatory and stem cell-like memory subsets were isolated from just 8 patients and about 8 healthy donors. In the study, recently diagnosed type 1 diabetes patients and matched healthy donors were compared on the TCRB repertoires of their sorted circulating CD4+ T cell subsets. A total of roughly 110 million sorted cells were examined across all samples, and the number of cells per subset was strongly correlated with RNA yield.

The entire amount of isolated RNA was reverse transcribed using the High Capacity cDNA Reverse Transcription Kit, so the sequenced TCRB transcripts were expressed ones. Deep immunoSEQ sequencing was performed on naive, central memory and regulatory T cell samples, with an average of about 3.57 million total reads per sample. After sorted cells were lysed in RLT buffer, RNA was extracted with DNase-treated RNeasy Micro or Mini kits, with the choice depending on cell number. To prevent cross-contamination, every cell subset was processed on its own, while patient and healthy donor samples were processed together. The immunoSEQ multiplex PCR was used to amplify TCRB sequences from cDNA, yielding 87-bp fragments that span the CDR3 region. Sequencing of the amplicons was performed on the Illumina HiSeq platform. The published analysis was carried out like this. Synthetic template baselines were used to correct PCR bias computationally, reads within Hamming distance 2 were collapsed, and singletons that could not be merged were discarded. Reads were aligned against IMGT so that V, D and J genes, CDR3 length and insertions or deletions at six rearrangement sites could be assigned. Within each subset, clonotype counts were normalized to the number of sorted cells before true diversity and Gini coefficients were calculated with the tcR R package. Repertoire sharing was quantified using the overlap coefficient calculated on TCRB nucleotide sequences. As a proxy for the pre-selection repertoire, out-of-frame TCRB sequences from naive cells were analyzed. TCRdb holds this immuneACCESS table with in-frame rearrangements only. Some clones are missing; in checked studies, unresolved V genes explain under half, and the rest has no known cause. D and trimming come from the DNA, and the V and J calls and clone size come from that table. For this sample there are about 900,000 clones; about 17% appear just once. In total, the top ten clones hold 0.02% to 0.025% of the sample.

The paper as a whole reports these results and caveats: Shorter templates might have been favored by PCR, but patient and control samples were amplified and corrected together, so both groups would have been affected equally by any skew. Sequencing cDNA rather than genomic DNA could over-represent highly expressing activated cells, although activation and CD3 levels did not differ between groups. Type 1 diabetes patients showed a moderate but significant shortening of TCRB CDR3 length in all four CD4+ subsets. Naive, central memory and regulatory TCRB repertoires appeared to be more alike among patients than among healthy donors. At VDJ recombination sites, patients with type 1 diabetes made fewer insertions and deleted more nucleotides, a pattern implying thymic rearrangement abnormalities. HLA sub-analyses involved small numbers of individuals, so any influence of HLA type on TCRB rearrangement remained unresolved.

In this sample, this clone turned up a few times. It lacks a known antigen. Within one base of it there is no much larger clone, and no base qualities were kept. From each donor, a single peripheral blood sample of about 100 mL on average was drawn into heparinised tubes. Naive, central memory, regulatory and stem cell-like memory CD4+ T cells were sorted on a BD FACSAria II using a panel including CD45RO, CCR7, CD25, CD127, CD95 and CD27. All sorted populations exceeded 98% purity. PBMCs were separated immediately by Lymphoprep density gradient centrifugation and were stained directly, without being cultured. Samples were stained and sorted in pairs, with one healthy donor and one patient per experiment, so that batch effects were minimized. At the junction V is shortened by 8 bases and J by 5 bases; bases outside the gene matches: 4. Based on the germline V gene, the CDR1 and CDR2 sequences are MNHEY and SVGAGI. Its CDR3 holds 14 amino acids, cysteine through phenylalanine. Only the CDR3 portion is preserved as DNA: 42 bases, with reading frame beginning at the first base.

The V and J segments used are TRBV6-5 and TRBJ2-2, with 11 central nucleotides matching TRBD1. What was sequenced was naive CD4+ T cells from blood. Explained via the paper, the cell subset or site label denotes: true naive CD4+ T cells. The receptor's source is a young woman in good health. The CDR3 amino acid sequence is: CASRRDRGTGELFF. In nucleotides, the sequence is TGTGCCAGCCGACGGGACAGGGGGACCGGGGAGCTGTTTTTT.